This entry lists 31 T cell receptor beta chains sequenced from one sample in a study of blood T cell repertoires in COVID-19. Here immunoSEQ multiplex PCR was the method, and the copy in TCRdb shows in-frame clones only, minus some. The data show 150,000 to 200,000 clones, approximately 90% seen once. The sequenced sample consisted of peripheral blood. These receptors originate from a man aged 50 or older with acute or convalescent COVID-19.

This clone appeared once. The chain combines TRBV10-1 with TRBJ2-2; the D is unclear. The CDR3 runs 15 residues. The germline V gene encodes CDR1 WNHNN and CDR2 SYGVQD (reference sequence). V lost 2 bases, J lost 5 bases, and 12 bases lay in between. CDR3 DNA: TGCGCCAGCAGTGAGGAGCTACTTCCTACCGGGGAGCTGTTTTTT. Translation: CASSEELLPTGELFF.

The rearrangement joins TRBV3-1 (or the pseudogene TRBV3-2) to TRBJ2-3, with 8 bases aligning to TRBD2. CDR1 and CDR2 from the germline V gene are LGHDT and YNNKEL (reference sequence). There are 15 residues in the CDR3. V lost 5 bases, J lost 1 base, and 5 bases stayed unmatched. The CDR3 sequence: CASSGGLGGTDTQYF. In DNA, the CDR3 is TGTGCCAGCAGCGGGGGACTAGGTGGCACAGATACGCAGTATTTT.

The V call is TRBV28, the J call TRBJ2-3; D is perhaps TRBD1 (6 bases). The CDR3 sequence is 15 residues long. Between the trimmed V and J ends, which lost 4 bases and 9 bases, there was a span of 20 bases. Per germline, CDR1 MDHEN and CDR2 SYDVKM. CDR3 in DNA: TGTGCCAGCAGTTCCCGCCGGGACACCCTATTCACGCAGTATTTT. This gives the protein CASSSRRDTLFTQYF. Full variable domain (missing parts from reference TRBV28 and TRBJ2-3): DVKVTQSSRYLVKRTGEKVFLECVQDMDHENMFWYRQDPGLGLRLIYFSYDVKMKEKGDIPEGYSVSREKKERFSLILESASTNQTSMYLCASSSRRDTLFTQYFGPGTRLTVL.

The chain recombines TRBV5-6 with TRBJ1-1; no reliable D call. Germline V gene data show CDR1 as SGHDT and CDR2 as YYEEEE. V was clipped by 7 bases and J by 1 base, with 17 bases between them. CDR3 length equals 15 residues. The CDR3 sequence is CASRMEARTNTEAFF. The CDR3 DNA is TGTGCCAGCCGTATGGAGGCCAGGACGAACACTGAAGCTTTCTTT.

The V and J genes are TRBV5-5 and TRBJ1-5, with TRBD1 identical over 7 bases. Germline V gene sequence: CDR1 SGHKS, CDR2 YYEKEE (reference sequence). The V gene end was trimmed by 2 bases and the J gene end by 1 base; junction bases not matched to a gene: 3. The CDR3 is made up of 15 amino acids. CDR3: CASSLQGRSNQPQHF. The CDR3 DNA reads as TGTGCCAGCAGCTTACAGGGGAGAAGCAATCAGCCCCAGCATTTT.

The chain carries TRBV7-9 and TRBJ2-5; tentative D call: TRBD2 (5 bases). Per germline, CDR1 SEHNR and CDR2 FQNEAQ (reference sequence). The length of the CDR3 is 14 residues. V was cut by 4 bases and J by 5 bases, with 14 bases left in between. The CDR3 DNA sequence: TGTGCCAGCAGCTCGGGCCCCAAGCGGGAGACCCAGTACTTC. Its protein product is CASSSGPKRETQYF. The full variable domain, in which reference TRBV7-9 and TRBJ2-5 provide the parts outside the CDR3, is DTGVSQNPRHKITKRGQNVTFRCDPISEHNRLYWYRQTLGQGPEFLTYFQNEAQLEKSRLLSDRFSAERPKGSFSTLEIQRTEQGDSAMYLCASSSGPKRETQYFGPGTRLLVL.

This clone was recorded once. V is TRBV19 and J is TRBJ1-3; the D is unclear. This CDR3 has 16 residues. The ends were cut back, 4 bases at V and 4 bases at J, with 17 bases in the middle. The germline gives CDR1 LNHDA, CDR2 SQIVND (reference sequence). The chain's CDR3 is CASSTARFAGGNTIYF. CDR3 DNA sequence: TGTGCCAGTAGTACGGCGCGGTTTGCGGGGGGAAACACCATATATTTT.

The chain is built from TRBV27 and TRBJ1-5; D might be TRBD1 (5 bases). CDR1 and CDR2 (germline): MNHEY, SMNVEV (reference sequence). The CDR3 covers 14 residues. V was clipped by 4 bases and J by 4 bases, with 11 bases between them. The CDR3 DNA reads TGTGCCAGCAGTTCGCCAGGGCGGAATCAGCCCCAGCATTTT. Its protein product is CASSSPGRNQPQHF.

The rearrangement joins TRBV28 to TRBJ2-3, with TRBD2 matching 12 bases. CDR3 length: 18 amino acids. Germline CDR1 MDHEN, CDR2 SYDVKM. The V and J ends lost 2 bases and 1 base, in that order; junction bases with no gene match: 7. The CDR3 DNA follows: TGTGCCAGCAGTTTAGACCAACGGACTAGCGGGGGCACAGATACGCAGTATTTT. It encodes CASSLDQRTSGGTDTQYF.

The CDR3 sequence is CASSFERQTDTQYF. The CDR3 DNA sequence: TGTGCCAGCAGCTTTGAGCGGCAGACAGATACGCAGTATTTT. This rearrangement joins TRBV5-8 to TRBJ2-3, with a weak D call TRBD2 (5 bases). The V gene's germline CDR1 is SGHTS and CDR2 YDEGEE. With 2 bases removed from V and 3 bases from J, the gap between germline ends came to 10 bases. This CDR3 spans 14 amino acids.

The gene calls are TRBV6-6 and TRBJ2-2, with D possibly matching TRBD2 (6 bases). The CDR3 sequence is 13 residues long. The V and J ends lost 11 bases and 8 bases respectively, with 18 bases between them. Germline V gene lookup returns CDR1 MNHNY and CDR2 SVGAGI (reference sequence). The CDR3 nucleotides read TGTGCCGCAAAAGGGACTGTCACAGGGGAGCTGTTTTTT. Protein sequence: CAAKGTVTGELFF.

A few counts support this clone. The chain uses TRBV3-1 (or the pseudogene TRBV3-2) and TRBJ2-7; a weak D match, TRBD2 (5 bases). The CDR3 runs 12 residues. V lost 6 bases to trimming and J lost 5 bases, with 11 bases between them. The germline gives CDR1 LGHDT, CDR2 YNNKEL (reference sequence). CDR3: CASSPRADEQYV. The CDR3, as DNA: TGTGCCAGCAGTCCGCGGGCTGACGAGCAGTACGTC.

The genes are TRBV2 and TRBJ1-5; 10 positions match TRBD1. V shed 5 bases and J 6 bases; nucleotides not matched to a gene: 4. CDR3 length: 14 amino acids. Germline loops: CDR1 SNHLY, CDR2 FYNNEI. CDR3 sequence reads: CASSNRDRGQPQHF. CDR3 nucleotides: TGTGCCAGCAGTAACCGGGACAGGGGTCAGCCCCAGCATTTT.

The gene calls are TRBV7-8 and TRBJ2-2, with a weak D call TRBD1 (8 bases). Germline CDR1 reads SGHVS; CDR2 reads FQNEAQ. The germline V and J ends were trimmed by 11 bases and 6 bases, with 22 bases remaining between them. The length of the CDR3 is 15 residues. CDR3 in DNA: TGTGCCTCCAGGGGCTACAGGGGGGGTTCCGGGGAGCTGTTTTTT. Protein: CASRGYRGGSGELFF.

The chain carries TRBV19 and TRBJ2-1; TRBD2 matches at 9 bases. The CDR3 length is 15 residues. Germline-derived CDR1 and CDR2 are LNHDA and SQIVND (reference sequence). V trimming: 7 bases; J trimming: 8 bases; junction bases outside the gene matches: 12. The CDR3 bases are TGTGCCAGTACCTCAGGACCTAGCGGGGTTTATGAGCAGTTCTTC. The encoded protein is CASTSGPSGVYEQFF.

The chain joins TRBV25-1 to TRBJ2-2; 8 nucleotides align to TRBD1. The germline V gene has CDR1 MGHDK and CDR2 SYGVNS. V lost 7 bases to trimming and J lost 6 bases; unmatched junction nucleotides: 7. The CDR3 totals 14 residues. CDR3 sequence: CASTPPRGPGELFF. CDR3 nucleotides: TGTGCCAGCACCCCCCCCAGGGGGCCCGGGGAGCTGTTTTTT.

The gene calls are TRBV18 and TRBJ1-4; D is unclear. Trimming left V 5 bases short and J 7 bases short, with 17 bases between. This CDR3 comprises 15 residues. CDR1 KGHSH and CDR2 LQKENI come from the germline V gene. The CDR3 DNA is TGTGCCAGCTCATCGACTACGGGTATCGGTGAAAAACTGTTTTTT. This sequence encodes CASSSTTGIGEKLFF.

This clone was observed a single time. V usage is TRBV9 and J usage is TRBJ2-3, with 9 bases lining up with TRBD2. CDR1 and CDR2 from the germline V gene are SGDLS and YYNGEE. V gave up 4 bases and J gave up 6 bases; unmatched junction bases: 12. CDR3 length: 16 amino acids. CDR3 in amino acids: CASSLGLAMGLDTQYF. The CDR3 DNA sequence: TGTGCCAGCAGCCTGGGACTAGCTATGGGATTGGATACGCAGTATTTT. The variable domain in full, with the rest retrieved from reference TRBV9 and TRBJ2-3, is DSGVTQTPKHLITATGQRVTLRCSPRSGDLSVYWYQQSLDQGLQFLIQYYNGEERAKGNILERFSAQQFPDLHSELNLSSLELGDSALYFCASSLGLAMGLDTQYFGPGTRLTVL.

V usage is TRBV4-2 and J usage is TRBJ2-3; D possibly corresponds to TRBD2 (9 bases). CDR1 and CDR2 (germline): LGHNA, YNFKEQ. Trimming took off 3 bases at V and 3 bases at J, with 22 bases between the two ends. This CDR3 comprises 18 residues. CDR3 coding DNA: TGTGCCAGCAGCCAGACAGGGGCTAGCGGGGATCCGACAGATACGCAGTATTTT. Translated, it gives CASSQTGASGDPTDTQYF.

V gene TRBV10-2 combines with J gene TRBJ2-7; TRBD2 matches 9 bases. The germline V gene encodes CDR1 WSHSY and CDR2 SAAADI. Trimming at V came to 7 bases and at J to 0 bases, leaving 7 bases not matched to a gene. This CDR3 is 15 amino acids long. In DNA, the CDR3 is TGCGCCAGCATTCGTCCTAGCGGGAACTCCTACGAGCAGTACTTC. It yields the protein CASIRPSGNSYEQYF.

On this clone: This sample also contains other DNA sequences that code for the same CDR3. The genes are TRBV2 and TRBJ1-6, with D hard to call. The germline V and J ends were trimmed by 3 bases and 4 bases, with 7 bases remaining between them. Germline CDR1 SNHLY, CDR2 FYNNEI. The CDR3 has 14 amino acids. DNA of the CDR3: TGTGCCAGCAGTGAGGCCCGATATAATTCACCCCTCCACTTT. It yields the protein CASSEARYNSPLHF.

Comments on this clone: Relative to the germline gene, one junction end is altered; a read error may explain this. The V and J genes are TRBV9 and TRBJ1-2; D gene unclear. Germline values: CDR1 SGDLS, CDR2 YYNGEE. This CDR3 spans 11 amino acids. CDR3 residues: CAGSARGGYTF. The DNA of the CDR3 is TGTGCCGGCAGCGCCCGAGGTGGCTACACCTTC.

This clone was recorded once. The genes are TRBV12-1 and TRBJ1-1. TRBV12-1 is a pseudogene locus. The CDR3 length is 13 residues. CDR3 protein: CASSWGGFTEAFF. In DNA form, the CDR3 reads TGTGCCAGCAGTTGGGGGGGATTCACTGAAGCTTTCTTT.

The chain is built from TRBV15 and TRBJ2-2, with TRBD2 matching over 7 bases. Germline-derived CDR1 and CDR2 are LNHNV and YYDKDF (reference sequence). V was clipped by 1 base and J by 0 bases; unmatched bases: 5. The CDR3 has 17 residues. CDR3 bases: TGTGCCACCAGCAGAGGACTAGCCGGAACGAACACCGGGGAGCTGTTTTTT. This encodes CATSRGLAGTNTGELFF.

This clone was counted only a few times. This rearrangement joins TRBV7-9 to TRBJ2-3; 7 bases map to TRBD1. The CDR3 has 11 amino acids. With 5 bases clipped from V and 13 bases from J, the junction kept 6 bases outside the gene matches. CDR1 and CDR2 from the germline V gene are SEHNR and FQNEAQ (reference sequence). The chain's CDR3 is CASSPRDSEYF. The DNA for the CDR3 is TGTGCCAGCAGCCCCCGGGACAGTGAGTATTTT.

The V and J genes are TRBV7-8 and TRBJ2-6; the match to TRBD1 covers 12 bases. Germline V gene lookup returns CDR1 SGHVS and CDR2 FQNEAQ. Trimming removed 8 bases from V and 0 bases from J; junction bases left unmatched: 11. The CDR3 sequence is 19 residues long. CDR3 region: CASLGDRGRLLSGANVLTF. The CDR3 region has the DNA TGTGCCAGCTTGGGGGACAGGGGGCGCTTGCTCTCTGGGGCCAACGTCCTGACTTTC.

The V call is TRBV15, the J call TRBJ2-5, with no clear D. This CDR3 is 14 amino acids long. The germline CDR1 and CDR2 sequences are LNHNV and YYDKDF (reference sequence). Between the trimmed V and J ends, which lost 1 base and 2 bases, there was a span of 8 bases. CDR3: CATSRGGVQETQYF. CDR3 nucleotides: TGTGCCACCAGCAGAGGCGGCGTTCAAGAGACCCAGTACTTC.

V gene TRBV11-2 combines with J gene TRBJ2-7; possibly TRBD1 for D (6 bases). The V end was cut by 5 bases, the J end by 2 bases, with 10 bases between. Per the germline V gene, CDR1 is SGHAT and CDR2 is FQNNGV. This CDR3 spans 13 amino acids. CDR3 amino acids: CASSEYRAYEQYF. As DNA, the CDR3 is TGTGCCAGCAGCGAATACAGGGCCTACGAGCAGTACTTC.

This clone has a single count. This chain connects TRBV19 to TRBJ2-7, with 8 nucleotides matching TRBD1. After removal of 6 bases from V and 0 bases from J, the junction contained 13 bases not matched to a gene. CDR3 size: 17 residues. Germline CDR1 reads LNHDA; CDR2 reads SQIVND (reference sequence). This CDR3 is CASSRPGGREYSYEQYF. CDR3 DNA sequence: TGTGCCAGTAGCCGCCCAGGGGGCCGGGAATACTCCTACGAGCAGTACTTC.

The chain has TRBV18 and TRBJ1-4, with 8 bases fitting TRBD1. The V and J ends lost 5 bases and 0 bases, in that order; junction bases with no gene match: 5. The CDR3 runs to 16 residues. The germline CDR1 and CDR2 sequences are KGHSH and LQKENI. CDR3 loop: CASSALQGATNEKLFF. CDR3 bases: TGTGCCAGCTCAGCTCTACAGGGGGCAACTAATGAAAAACTGTTTTTT.

The genes are TRBV3-1 (or the pseudogene TRBV3-2) and TRBJ1-2; 7 nucleotides agree with TRBD1. This CDR3 has 14 amino acids. After removal of 1 base from V and 3 bases from J, the junction contained 2 bases not matched to a gene. CDR1 LGHDT and CDR2 YNNKEL come from the germline V gene (reference sequence). CDR3 bases: TGTGCCAGCAGCCAAGGGCAGGGGGACTATGGCTACACCTTC. Encoded protein: CASSQGQGDYGYTF.